A selection of T cell receptor beta chains follows, all from one sample in a study of post-analysis software for immune sequencing data. TCRdb reprocessed the PCR reads with MiXCR, giving one entry per CDR3 protein. The repertoire consists of about 200,000 distinct CDR3 sequences, with roughly 28% occurring once and the leading ten covering roughly 3.4%. Input material: blood. These receptors all stem from a girl younger than 18 with multiple sclerosis. Both conserved end residues are part of each CDR3. Each record gives: CDR3 DNA, CDR3 protein, V gene, clone size, J gene, D gene. The D gene is left open where the match is weak. A clone size is listed for some rows: how often the clone was seen (once, few, many), or a class if it is expanded.

CDR3nt: TGTGCCAGCAGCCCACGACAGGGTCGGGCTGAAGCTTTCTTT
CDR3aa: CASSPRQGRAEAFF
v_gene: TRBV7-8
abundance: .
j_gene: TRBJ1-1
d_gene: TRBD1

CDR3nt: TGCGCCAGCAGGCGCGGGAATACGCTTTACAATGAGCAGTACTTC
CDR3aa: CASRRGNTLYNEQYF
v_gene: TRBV10-2
abundance: few
j_gene: TRBJ2-5
d_gene: .

CDR3nt: TGCAGTGCTAGAGATAGATTAGCCGCCAAAAACATTCAGTACTTC
CDR3aa: CSARDRLAAKNIQYF
v_gene: TRBV20-1
abundance: many
j_gene: TRBJ2-4
d_gene: .

CDR3nt: TGTGCCAGCAGTGTCTACGGCGGGAATTCACCCCTCCACTTT
CDR3aa: CASSVYGGNSPLHF
v_gene: TRBV2
abundance: .
j_gene: TRBJ1-6
d_gene: .

CDR3nt: TGCAGTGCCGAAACCCTCCGGGTCAAATTTTACGAGCGGTACTTC
CDR3aa: CSAETLRVKFYERYF
v_gene: TRBV20-1
abundance: .
j_gene: TRBJ2-7
d_gene: .

CDR3nt: TGCAGCGTCTCGGTTGTATGGGGGCAAACTGAAGCTTTCTTT
CDR3aa: CSVSVVWGQTEAFF
v_gene: TRBV29-1
abundance: .
j_gene: TRBJ1-1
d_gene: .

CDR3nt: TGTGCCAGCAGCCCTCGGGCAGAAGAGACCCAGTACTTC
CDR3aa: CASSPRAEETQYF
v_gene: TRBV3-1
abundance: .
j_gene: TRBJ2-5
d_gene: .

CDR3nt: TGCAGCGTTGACCAGGGTTTGGCGTTGGATACGCAGTATTTT
CDR3aa: CSVDQGLALDTQYF
v_gene: TRBV29-1
abundance: many
j_gene: TRBJ2-3
d_gene: .

CDR3nt: TGTGCCAGCAGCACGGGACTAGCGAAAGAGACCCAGTACTTC
CDR3aa: CASSTGLAKETQYF
v_gene: TRBV5-5
abundance: many
j_gene: TRBJ2-5
d_gene: TRBD2

CDR3nt: TGCAGTGCTAGACCCGGGCGGGGGAGCTCCTACGAGCAGTACTTC
CDR3aa: CSARPGRGSSYEQYF
v_gene: TRBV20-1
abundance: few
j_gene: TRBJ2-7
d_gene: TRBD2

CDR3nt: TGTGCCATCAGTGGTACAGGGGGAGCCTACGAGCAGTACTTC
CDR3aa: CAISGTGGAYEQYF
v_gene: TRBV10-3
abundance: many
j_gene: TRBJ2-7
d_gene: TRBD1

CDR3nt: TGTGCCAGCAGTGATTATGACCGAACCGTCACAGATACGCAGTATTTT
CDR3aa: CASSDYDRTVTDTQYF
v_gene: TRBV2
abundance: few
j_gene: TRBJ2-3
d_gene: .

CDR3nt: TGTGCCAGTGACCGTGGACAAAGGAACACTGAAGCTTTCTTT
CDR3aa: CASDRGQRNTEAFF
v_gene: TRBV7-9
abundance: .
j_gene: TRBJ1-1
d_gene: .

CDR3nt: TGCAGTGCAGGGGACAGGGATTACAGCTCCTACGAGCAGTACTTC
CDR3aa: CSAGDRDYSSYEQYF
v_gene: TRBV20-1
abundance: once
j_gene: TRBJ2-7
d_gene: TRBD1

CDR3nt: TGTGCCAGCAGACCCGGGACCCGGGGGAGAGAGCAGTACTTC
CDR3aa: CASRPGTRGREQYF
v_gene: TRBV6-5
abundance: .
j_gene: TRBJ2-7
d_gene: .

CDR3nt: TGTGCCAGCAGCTTCATCCTGGGGGGCGAGCAGTACTTC
CDR3aa: CASSFILGGEQYF
v_gene: TRBV5-5
abundance: .
j_gene: TRBJ2-7
d_gene: .

CDR3nt: TGTGCCAGCAGCTTAGCAGCAGGGAGCAATCAGCCCCAGCATTTT
CDR3aa: CASSLAAGSNQPQHF
v_gene: TRBV7-9
abundance: .
j_gene: TRBJ1-5
d_gene: .

CDR3nt: TGTGCCAGCAGTTCCCCCACGACAGGGTGGTCCTACGAGCAGTACTTC
CDR3aa: CASSSPTTGWSYEQYF
v_gene: TRBV12-3/TRBV12-4
abundance: many
j_gene: TRBJ2-7
d_gene: TRBD1

CDR3nt: TGTGCCAGCAGCCGACAGGGACAAGAGACCCAGTACTTC
CDR3aa: CASSRQGQETQYF
v_gene: TRBV7-2
abundance: many
j_gene: TRBJ2-5
d_gene: TRBD1

CDR3nt: TGCAGTGCTACCCGGACGGCGAACACTGAAGCTTTCTTT
CDR3aa: CSATRTANTEAFF
v_gene: TRBV20-1
abundance: .
j_gene: TRBJ1-1
d_gene: .

CDR3nt: TGTGCCAGCAGCCAAGTGGTGGATGGTGAAAAACTGTTTTTT
CDR3aa: CASSQVVDGEKLFF
v_gene: TRBV3-1
abundance: few
j_gene: TRBJ1-4
d_gene: .

CDR3nt: TGTGCCAGCAGCACACTAGCGGGGGGGCTTAATGAGCAGTTCTTC
CDR3aa: CASSTLAGGLNEQFF
v_gene: TRBV5-5
abundance: .
j_gene: TRBJ2-1
d_gene: TRBD2

CDR3nt: TGTGCCATCAGTGAGTCCGGGACTAGCGGGAGACAGCAGTACTTC
CDR3aa: CAISESGTSGRQQYF
v_gene: TRBV10-3
abundance: many
j_gene: TRBJ2-5
d_gene: TRBD2

CDR3nt: TGCAGCGTTGAAATTAAGGGGCACTATGGCTACACCTTC
CDR3aa: CSVEIKGHYGYTF
v_gene: TRBV29-1
abundance: many
j_gene: TRBJ1-2
d_gene: .

CDR3nt: TGCAGTGCTAGAGCAGGGCAGGGTAATCCCTACGAGCAGTACTTC
CDR3aa: CSARAGQGNPYEQYF
v_gene: TRBV20-1
abundance: .
j_gene: TRBJ2-7
d_gene: .

CDR3nt: TGTGCCAGCAGGGCGACAGGGGGTAGCAATCAGCCCCAGCATTTT
CDR3aa: CASRATGGSNQPQHF
v_gene: TRBV12-3/TRBV12-4
abundance: .
j_gene: TRBJ1-5
d_gene: TRBD1

CDR3nt: TGTGCCAGCAGCTTTAGACTAGCGGGCTACGAGCAGTACTTC
CDR3aa: CASSFRLAGYEQYF
v_gene: TRBV7-2
abundance: few
j_gene: TRBJ2-7
d_gene: TRBD2

CDR3nt: TGTGCCAGCAGCTTTAAGACAGGGGGTTATACGCAGTATTTT
CDR3aa: CASSFKTGGYTQYF
v_gene: TRBV5-6
abundance: many
j_gene: TRBJ2-3
d_gene: TRBD1

CDR3nt: TGCGCCAGCAGCCAGCGACAGGGCCGCACAGATACGCAGTATTTT
CDR3aa: CASSQRQGRTDTQYF
v_gene: TRBV5-1
abundance: many
j_gene: TRBJ2-3
d_gene: TRBD1

CDR3nt: TGTGCCAGCAGCCACGGGAAACGGGCAGGCACTGAAGCTTTCTTT
CDR3aa: CASSHGKRAGTEAFF
v_gene: TRBV6-5
abundance: many
j_gene: TRBJ1-1
d_gene: .

CDR3nt: TGTGCCAGCAGCAAAGTGGGACCGCTTATTAACTATGGCTACACCTTC
CDR3aa: CASSKVGPLINYGYTF
v_gene: TRBV21-1
abundance: few
j_gene: TRBJ1-2
d_gene: .

CDR3nt: TGTGCCAGCAGCCAACTTCAAATCGGACTAGCGGGGGGGCCTAGGAATGAGCAGTTCTTC
CDR3aa: CASSQLQIGLAGGPRNEQFF
v_gene: TRBV14
abundance: .
j_gene: TRBJ2-1
d_gene: TRBD2

CDR3nt: TGCAGCGTTGGCCTTAATACAGGGGGCAATGAGCAGTTCTTC
CDR3aa: CSVGLNTGGNEQFF
v_gene: TRBV29-1
abundance: .
j_gene: TRBJ2-1
d_gene: TRBD1

CDR3nt: TGTGCCACCAGCAGAACCCCCGAGGAGACCCAGTACTTC
CDR3aa: CATSRTPEETQYF
v_gene: TRBV15
abundance: .
j_gene: TRBJ2-5
d_gene: .

CDR3nt: TGTGCCAGCAGTCCAGATCGGGAGGGTTACAATGAGCAGTTCTTC
CDR3aa: CASSPDREGYNEQFF
v_gene: TRBV3-1
abundance: .
j_gene: TRBJ2-1
d_gene: TRBD2

CDR3nt: TGTGCCAGCAGTGAAGAAAGGGTAATGAACACTGAAGCTTTCTTT
CDR3aa: CASSEERVMNTEAFF
v_gene: TRBV2
abundance: .
j_gene: TRBJ1-1
d_gene: .

CDR3nt: TGTGCCAGTGTCCGGACGGGGAACACCGGGGAGCTGTTTTTT
CDR3aa: CASVRTGNTGELFF
v_gene: TRBV3-1
abundance: .
j_gene: TRBJ2-2
d_gene: .

CDR3nt: TGTGCCAGTAAACCGGACAGGGGGGAAAACATTCAGTACTTC
CDR3aa: CASKPDRGENIQYF
v_gene: TRBV19
abundance: few
j_gene: TRBJ2-4
d_gene: TRBD1

CDR3nt: TGTGCCAGCAGCGCCAACGGGGGGCCGTCCAATGAGCAGTTCTTC
CDR3aa: CASSANGGPSNEQFF
v_gene: TRBV21-1
abundance: .
j_gene: TRBJ2-1
d_gene: .

CDR3nt: TGCGCCAGCAGCTTGGGGGCCTTGAGCTCCTACAATGAGCAGTTCTTC
CDR3aa: CASSLGALSSYNEQFF
v_gene: TRBV5-1
abundance: few
j_gene: TRBJ2-1
d_gene: .

CDR3nt: TGCAGTGCTCCCAAGCGGGGCTACAATGAGCAGTTCTTC
CDR3aa: CSAPKRGYNEQFF
v_gene: TRBV20-1
abundance: many
j_gene: TRBJ2-1
d_gene: TRBD2